This T cell receptor beta chain originates from a study of control samples from healthy donors and cancer patients. The germline V gene has CDR1 SGDLS and CDR2 YYNGEE. V was pared by 2 bases and J by 6 bases, with 8 bases of the junction left unmatched. The CDR3 has 15 amino acids. Assay: immunoSEQ multiplex PCR; the TCRdb copy retains only in-frame clones and omits some. The sample includes some 39,000 clones, around 82% of them seen just once. Sequenced material: PBMCs. This chain joins TRBV9 and TRBJ1-5; 7 bases align to TRBD1. This clonotype was sampled from a woman between 55 and 75 years old with lung cancer. The CDR3 region is CASSVGQSPRQPQHF. CDR3 sequence (DNA): TGTGCCAGCAGCGTGGGACAGTCGCCTCGTCAGCCCCAGCATTTT.